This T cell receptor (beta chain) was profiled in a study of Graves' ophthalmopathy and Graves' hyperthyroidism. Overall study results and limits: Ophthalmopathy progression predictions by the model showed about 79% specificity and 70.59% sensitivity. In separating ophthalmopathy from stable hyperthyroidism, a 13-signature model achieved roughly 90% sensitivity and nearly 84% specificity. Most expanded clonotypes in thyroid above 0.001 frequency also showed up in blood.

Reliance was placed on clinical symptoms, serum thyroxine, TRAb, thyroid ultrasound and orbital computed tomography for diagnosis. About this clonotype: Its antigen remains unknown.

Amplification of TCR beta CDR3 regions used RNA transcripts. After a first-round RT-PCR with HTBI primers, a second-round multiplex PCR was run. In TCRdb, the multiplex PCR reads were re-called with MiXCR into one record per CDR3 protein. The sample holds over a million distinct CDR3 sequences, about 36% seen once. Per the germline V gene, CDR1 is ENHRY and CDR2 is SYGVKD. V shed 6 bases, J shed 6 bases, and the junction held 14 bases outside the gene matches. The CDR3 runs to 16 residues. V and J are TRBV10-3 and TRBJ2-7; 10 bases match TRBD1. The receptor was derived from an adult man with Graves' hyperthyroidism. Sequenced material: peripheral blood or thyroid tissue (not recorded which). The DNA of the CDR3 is TGTGCCATCAGCCAAGACTCGGGACAGGGGTTAGGCGAGCAGTACTTC. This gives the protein CAISQDSGQGLGEQYF.